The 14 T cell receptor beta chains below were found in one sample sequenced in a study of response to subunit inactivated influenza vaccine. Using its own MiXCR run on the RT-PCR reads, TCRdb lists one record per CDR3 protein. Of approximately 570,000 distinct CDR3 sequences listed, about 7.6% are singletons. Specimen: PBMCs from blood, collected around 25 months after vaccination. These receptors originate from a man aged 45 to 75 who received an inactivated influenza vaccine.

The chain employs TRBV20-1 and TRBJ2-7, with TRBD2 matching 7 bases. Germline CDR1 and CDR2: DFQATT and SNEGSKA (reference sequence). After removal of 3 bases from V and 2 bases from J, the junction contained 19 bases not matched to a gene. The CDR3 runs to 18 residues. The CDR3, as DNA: TGCAGTGCTAGTCCCTCCACACGAATCGGGAGGACGCCCTACGAGCAGTACTTC. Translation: CSASPSTRIGRTPYEQYF.

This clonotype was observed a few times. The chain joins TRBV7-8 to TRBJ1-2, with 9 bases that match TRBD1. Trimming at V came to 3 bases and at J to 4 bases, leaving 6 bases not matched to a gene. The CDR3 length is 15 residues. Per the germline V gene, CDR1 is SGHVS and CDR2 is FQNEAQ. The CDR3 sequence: CASSFSGTGTYGYTF. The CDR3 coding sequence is TGTGCCAGCAGCTTCTCCGGGACAGGGACCTATGGCTACACCTTC.

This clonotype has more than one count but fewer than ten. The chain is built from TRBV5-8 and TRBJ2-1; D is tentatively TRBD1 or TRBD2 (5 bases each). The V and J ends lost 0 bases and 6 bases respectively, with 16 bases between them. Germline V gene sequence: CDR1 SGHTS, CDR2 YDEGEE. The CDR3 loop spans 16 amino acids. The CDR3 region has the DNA TGTGCCAGCAGCTTGGCGCGTCTTCGGGGCACCAATGAGCAGTTCTTC. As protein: CASSLARLRGTNEQFF.

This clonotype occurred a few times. The CDR3 loop reads CASSFGSAYEQYF. For the CDR3, the DNA is TGTGCCAGCAGCTTCGGATCAGCCTACGAGCAGTACTTC. The rearrangement uses TRBV7-2 and TRBJ2-7; unclear D gene. Deletions cut 3 bases from V and 2 bases from J, with 8 bases between. The CDR3 loop spans 13 amino acids. The germline gives CDR1 SGHTA, CDR2 FQGNSA. Drawing the rest from reference TRBV7-2 and TRBJ2-7, the complete variable domain is GAGVSQSPSNKVTEKGKDVELRCDPISGHTALYWYRQSLGQGLEFLIYFQGNSAPDKSGLPSDRFSAERTGGSVSTLTIQRTQQEDSAVYLCASSFGSAYEQYFGPGTRLTVT.

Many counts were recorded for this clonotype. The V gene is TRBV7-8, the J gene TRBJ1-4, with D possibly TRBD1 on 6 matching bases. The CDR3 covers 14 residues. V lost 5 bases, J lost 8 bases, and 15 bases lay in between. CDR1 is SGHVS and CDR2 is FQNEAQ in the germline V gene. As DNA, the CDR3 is TGTGCCAGCAGCCACCTGGGGGCTGGGGAAAAACTGTTTTTT. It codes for CASSHLGAGEKLFF.

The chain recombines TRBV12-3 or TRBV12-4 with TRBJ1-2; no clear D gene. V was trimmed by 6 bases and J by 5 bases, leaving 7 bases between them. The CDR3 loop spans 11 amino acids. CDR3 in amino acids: CASSPLYGYTF. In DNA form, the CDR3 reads TGTGCCAGCAGCCCCCTTTATGGCTACACCTTC.

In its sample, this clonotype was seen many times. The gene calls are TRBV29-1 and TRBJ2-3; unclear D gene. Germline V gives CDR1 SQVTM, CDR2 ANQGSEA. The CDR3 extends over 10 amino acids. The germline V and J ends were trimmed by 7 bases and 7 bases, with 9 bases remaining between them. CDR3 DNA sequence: TGCAGCGCCAGCCAATATACGCAGTATTTT. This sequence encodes CSASQYTQYF.

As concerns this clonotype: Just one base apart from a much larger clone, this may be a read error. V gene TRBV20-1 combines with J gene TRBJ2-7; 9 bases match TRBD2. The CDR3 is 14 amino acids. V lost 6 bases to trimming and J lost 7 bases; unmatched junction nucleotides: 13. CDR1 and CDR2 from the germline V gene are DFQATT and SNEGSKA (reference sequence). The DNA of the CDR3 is TGCAGTGCCAGCCGAGGACTAGCGTTGGATGAGCAGTACTTC. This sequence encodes CSASRGLALDEQYF.

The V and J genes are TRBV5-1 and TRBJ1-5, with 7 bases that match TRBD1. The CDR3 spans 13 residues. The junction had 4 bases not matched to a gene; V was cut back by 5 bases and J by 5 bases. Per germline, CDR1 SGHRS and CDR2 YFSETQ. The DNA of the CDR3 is TGCGCCAGCAGGGCAGGGGGAGATCAGCCCCAGCATTTT. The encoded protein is CASRAGGDQPQHF. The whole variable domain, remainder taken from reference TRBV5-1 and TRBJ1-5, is KAGVTQTPRYLIKTRGQQVTLSCSPISGHRSVSWYQQTPGQGLQFLFEYFSETQRNKGNFPGRFSGRQFSNSRSEMNVSTLELGDSALYLCASRAGGDQPQHFGDGTRLSIL.

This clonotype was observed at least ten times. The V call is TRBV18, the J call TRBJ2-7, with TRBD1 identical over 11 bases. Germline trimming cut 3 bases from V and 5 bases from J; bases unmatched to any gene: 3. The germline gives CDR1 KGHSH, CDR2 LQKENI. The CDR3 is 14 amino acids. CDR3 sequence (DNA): TGTGCCAGCTCACCCCGGACAGGGGGCAACGAGCAGTACTTC. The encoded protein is CASSPRTGGNEQYF.

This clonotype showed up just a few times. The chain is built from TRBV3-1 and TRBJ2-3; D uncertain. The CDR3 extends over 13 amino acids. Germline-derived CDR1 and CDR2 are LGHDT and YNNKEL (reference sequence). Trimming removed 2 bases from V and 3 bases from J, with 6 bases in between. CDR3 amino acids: CASSQMFTDTQYF. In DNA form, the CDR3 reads TGTGCCAGCAGCCAAATGTTTACAGATACGCAGTATTTT.

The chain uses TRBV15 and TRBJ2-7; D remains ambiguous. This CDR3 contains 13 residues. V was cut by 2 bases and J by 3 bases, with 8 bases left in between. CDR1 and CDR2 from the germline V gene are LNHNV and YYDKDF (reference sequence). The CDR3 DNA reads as TGTGCCACCAGCAGACTACTCAACTACGAGCAGTACTTC. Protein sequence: CATSRLLNYEQYF.

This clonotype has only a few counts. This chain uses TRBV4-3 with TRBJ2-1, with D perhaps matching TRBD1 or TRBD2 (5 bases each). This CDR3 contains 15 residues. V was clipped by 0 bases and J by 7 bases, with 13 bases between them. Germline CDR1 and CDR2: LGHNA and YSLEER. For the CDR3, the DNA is TGCGCCAGCAGCCAAGACGGAAGAGGGGCAAATGAGCAGTTCTTC. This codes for CASSQDGRGANEQFF.

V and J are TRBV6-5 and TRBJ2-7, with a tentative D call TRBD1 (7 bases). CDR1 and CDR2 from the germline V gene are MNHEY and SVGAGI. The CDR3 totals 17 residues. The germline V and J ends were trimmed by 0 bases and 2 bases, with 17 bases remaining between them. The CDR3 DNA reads TGTGCCAGCAGTTACTCTGTAACCCAGGGGGGCCCCTACGAGCAGTACTTC. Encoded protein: CASSYSVTQGGPYEQYF.